This entry lists 5 T cell receptor beta chains sequenced from one sample in a study of T cells in Graves' hyperthyroidism and ophthalmopathy. Amplified TCR beta CDR3 regions derived from RNA transcripts. The TCR CDR3 was amplified in a first-round RT-PCR using the HTBI primer set. TCRdb reprocessed the multiplex PCR reads via MiXCR and lists one record per CDR3 protein. The sample lists a few hundred thousand distinct CDR3 sequences, 15% occurring once. The sequencing sample was made of blood. The source of these receptors is a woman aged 25 to 39 with Graves' hyperthyroidism.

This clonotype came up many times. The chain recombines TRBV7-2 with TRBJ2-5; no reliable D call. Germline lookup yields CDR1 SGHTA and CDR2 FQGNSA. The CDR3 extends over 14 amino acids. V was clipped by 5 bases and J by 4 bases, with 14 bases between them. CDR3 DNA: TGTGCCAGCAGCGCAATGGCGGTAGGAGAGACCCAGTACTTC. Translated, it gives CASSAMAVGETQYF.

As regards this clonotype: This may be a read error: a much more frequent sequence differs by one nucleotide. The chain has TRBV5-1 and TRBJ2-3; 8 bases match TRBD2. The germline gives CDR1 SGHRS, CDR2 YFSETQ. This CDR3 region has 17 residues. The CDR3 DNA follows: TGCGCCAACAGCTTGGCCGGGCTAGCGGGCGGCACAGATACGCAGTATTTT. As protein: CANSLAGLAGGTDTQYF.

There are a few counts of this clonotype. The V and J genes are TRBV2 and TRBJ2-7; 12 positions agree with TRBD2. V dropped 1 base and J dropped 6; count of bases not matched to a gene: 4. Germline V gene data show CDR1 as SNHLY and CDR2 as FYNNEI. The CDR3 extends over 15 amino acids. The CDR3 bases are TGTGCCAGCAGTGAAGGACTAGCGGGAGTTTCCGAGCAGTACTTC. Its translation: CASSEGLAGVSEQYF.

Ten or more counts support this clonotype. This chain links TRBV3-1 with TRBJ2-1; TRBD2 agrees at 8 bases. Germline V gives CDR1 LGHDT, CDR2 YNNKEL (reference sequence). Trimming took 0 bases from V and 4 from J; bases not matched to a gene: 8. This CDR3 has 17 residues. DNA for the CDR3: TGTGCCAGCAGCCAAGACATGGAGAAGCGGGAGTACAATGAGCAGTTCTTC. Encoded protein: CASSQDMEKREYNEQFF.

This chain connects TRBV7-8 to TRBJ2-7; TRBD1 aligns across 7 bases. The trim removed 0 bases at V and 2 bases at J, leaving 4 bases unmatched. The CDR3 is 15 residues long. The germline CDR1 and CDR2 sequences are SGHVS and FQNEAQ. The chain's CDR3 is CASSLAGQVTYEQYF. For the CDR3, the DNA is TGTGCCAGCAGCTTAGCCGGACAGGTCACCTACGAGCAGTACTTC.